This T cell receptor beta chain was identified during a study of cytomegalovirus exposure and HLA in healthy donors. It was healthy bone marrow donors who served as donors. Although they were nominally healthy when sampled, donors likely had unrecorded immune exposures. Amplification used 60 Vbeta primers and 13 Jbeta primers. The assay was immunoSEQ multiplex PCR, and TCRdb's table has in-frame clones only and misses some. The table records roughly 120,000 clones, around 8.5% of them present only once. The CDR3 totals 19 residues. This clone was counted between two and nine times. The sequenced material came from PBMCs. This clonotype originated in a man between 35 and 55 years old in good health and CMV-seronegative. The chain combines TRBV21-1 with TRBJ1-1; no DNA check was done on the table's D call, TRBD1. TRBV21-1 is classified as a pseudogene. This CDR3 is CASSKERRGPGPMNTEAFF. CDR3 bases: TGTGCCAGCAGCAAAGAACGGAGGGGGCCAGGGCCAATGAACACTGAAGCTTTCTTT.